The clone carrying this T cell receptor (beta chain) has a count of ten or more. The sample is drawn from a study of T-cell reconstitution after alpha-beta-depleted transplantation in children. This CDR3 is 16 amino acids long. The germline V gene has CDR1 SGHRS and CDR2 YFSETQ. V gave up 3 bases and J gave up 4 bases; unmatched junction bases: 5. Preparation of the TCRbeta library used unique molecular identifiers. MiXCR was run by TCRdb on the PCR reads, yielding one entry per CDR3 protein. The repertoire includes a few hundred thousand distinct CDR3 sequences, around a tenth of them detected once, and less than 25% sits in the top ten.

This sequence joins TRBV5-1 and TRBJ2-5; 14 bases agree with TRBD2. Source: peripheral blood, taken 180 days after TCRalphabeta/CD19-depleted stem cell transplant. The sequence was collected from a male patient aged 2-15 years who had a stem cell transplant for chronic granulomatous disease, so the T cells may come from the graft donor. Written as DNA, the CDR3 is TGCGCCAGCAGCTGGGGACTAGCGGGAGTTGGAGAGACCCAGTACTTC. This codes for CASSWGLAGVGETQYF.